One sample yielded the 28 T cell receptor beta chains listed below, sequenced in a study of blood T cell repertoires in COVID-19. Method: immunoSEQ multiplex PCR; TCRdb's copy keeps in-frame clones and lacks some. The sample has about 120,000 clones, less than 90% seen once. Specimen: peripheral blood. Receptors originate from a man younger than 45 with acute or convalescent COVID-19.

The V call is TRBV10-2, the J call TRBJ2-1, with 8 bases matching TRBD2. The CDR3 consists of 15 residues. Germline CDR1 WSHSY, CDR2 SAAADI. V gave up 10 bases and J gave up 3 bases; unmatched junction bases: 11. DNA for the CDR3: TGCGCCATATCACCGGGACTAGGGGACTACAATGAGCAGTTCTTC. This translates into CAISPGLGDYNEQFF.

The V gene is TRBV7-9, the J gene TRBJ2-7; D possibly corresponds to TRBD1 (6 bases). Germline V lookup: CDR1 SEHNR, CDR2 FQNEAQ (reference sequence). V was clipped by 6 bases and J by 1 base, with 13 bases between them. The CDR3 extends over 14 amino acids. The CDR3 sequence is CASRPVTGSYEQYF. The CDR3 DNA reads TGTGCCAGCAGGCCTGTGACAGGATCCTACGAGCAGTACTTC.

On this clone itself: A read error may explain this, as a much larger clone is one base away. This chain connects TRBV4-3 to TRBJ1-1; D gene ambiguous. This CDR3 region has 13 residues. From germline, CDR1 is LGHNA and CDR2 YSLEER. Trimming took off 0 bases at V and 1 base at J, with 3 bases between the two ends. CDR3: CASSQDGNTEAFF. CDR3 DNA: TGCGCCAGCAGCCAAGACGGGAACACTGAAGCTTTCTTT.

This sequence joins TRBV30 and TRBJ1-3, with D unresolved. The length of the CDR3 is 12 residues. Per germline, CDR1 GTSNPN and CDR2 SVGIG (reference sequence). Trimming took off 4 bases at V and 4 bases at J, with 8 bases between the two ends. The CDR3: CAWMDSGNTIYF. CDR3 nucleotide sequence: TGTGCCTGGATGGATAGCGGAAACACCATATATTTT.

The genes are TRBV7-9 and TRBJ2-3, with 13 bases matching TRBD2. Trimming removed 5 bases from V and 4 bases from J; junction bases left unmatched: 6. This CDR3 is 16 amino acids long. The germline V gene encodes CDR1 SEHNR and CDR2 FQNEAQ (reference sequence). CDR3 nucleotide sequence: TGTGCCAGCAGCCTTGGGACTAGCGGGAACCCAGATACGCAGTATTTT. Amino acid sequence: CASSLGTSGNPDTQYF.

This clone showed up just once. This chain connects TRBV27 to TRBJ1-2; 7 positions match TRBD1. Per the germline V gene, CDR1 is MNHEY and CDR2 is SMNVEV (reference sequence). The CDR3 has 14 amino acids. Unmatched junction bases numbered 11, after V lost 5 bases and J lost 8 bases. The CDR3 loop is CASSTSTGITGYTF. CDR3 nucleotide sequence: TGTGCCAGCAGTACCTCGACAGGGATTACGGGCTACACCTTC.

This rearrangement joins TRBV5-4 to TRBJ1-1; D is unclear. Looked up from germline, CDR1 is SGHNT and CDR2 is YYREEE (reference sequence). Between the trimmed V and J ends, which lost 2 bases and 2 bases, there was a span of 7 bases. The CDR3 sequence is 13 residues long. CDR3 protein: CASSFSQNTEAFF. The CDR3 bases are TGTGCCAGCAGCTTTTCCCAAAACACTGAAGCTTTCTTT.

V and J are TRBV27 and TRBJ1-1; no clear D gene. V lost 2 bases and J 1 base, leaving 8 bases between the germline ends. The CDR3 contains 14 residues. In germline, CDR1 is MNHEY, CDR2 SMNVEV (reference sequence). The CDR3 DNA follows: TGTGCCAGCAGTTTACAGGCGGGGAACACTGAAGCTTTCTTT. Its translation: CASSLQAGNTEAFF.

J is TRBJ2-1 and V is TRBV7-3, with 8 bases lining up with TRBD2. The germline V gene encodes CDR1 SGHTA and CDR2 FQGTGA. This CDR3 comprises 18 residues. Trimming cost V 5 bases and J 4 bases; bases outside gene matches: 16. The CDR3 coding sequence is TGTGCCAGCAGCCCCAAAGCGGGGGCCCTTACCATATACAATGAGCAGTTCTTC. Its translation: CASSPKAGALTIYNEQFF.

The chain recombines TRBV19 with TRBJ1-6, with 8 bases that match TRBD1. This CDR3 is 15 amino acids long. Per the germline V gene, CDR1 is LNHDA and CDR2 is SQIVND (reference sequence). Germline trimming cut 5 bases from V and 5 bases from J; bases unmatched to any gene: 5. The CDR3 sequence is CASSVPTGDNSPLHF. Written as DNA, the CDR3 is TGTGCCAGTAGTGTCCCGACAGGGGATAATTCACCCCTCCACTTT. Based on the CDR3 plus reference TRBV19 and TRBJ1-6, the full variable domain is DGGITQSPKYLFRKEGQNVTLSCEQNLNHDAMYWYRQDPGQGLRLIYYSQIVNDFQKGDIAEGYSVSREKKESFPLTVTSAQKNPTAFYLCASSVPTGDNSPLHFGNGTRLTVT.

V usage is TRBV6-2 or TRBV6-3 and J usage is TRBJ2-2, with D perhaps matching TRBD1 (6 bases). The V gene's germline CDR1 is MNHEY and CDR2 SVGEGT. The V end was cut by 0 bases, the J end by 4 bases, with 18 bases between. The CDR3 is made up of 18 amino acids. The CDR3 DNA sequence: TGTGCCAGCAGTTACTCGACAGGATCCCGGGTCTTCACCGGGGAGCTGTTTTTT. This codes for CASSYSTGSRVFTGELFF.

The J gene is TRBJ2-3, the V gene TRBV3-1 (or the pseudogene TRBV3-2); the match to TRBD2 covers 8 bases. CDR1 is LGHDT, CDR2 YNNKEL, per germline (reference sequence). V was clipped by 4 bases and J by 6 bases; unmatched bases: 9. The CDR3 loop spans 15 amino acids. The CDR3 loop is CASSPNTGGRDTQYF. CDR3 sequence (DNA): TGTGCCAGCAGCCCCAATACGGGGGGGAGGGATACGCAGTATTTT.

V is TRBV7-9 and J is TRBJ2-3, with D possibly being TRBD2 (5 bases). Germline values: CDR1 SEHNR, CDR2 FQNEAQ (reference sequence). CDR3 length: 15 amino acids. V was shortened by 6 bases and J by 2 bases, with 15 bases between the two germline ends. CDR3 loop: CASRIADFHTDTQYF. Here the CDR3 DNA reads TGTGCCAGCAGAATCGCGGACTTTCACACAGATACGCAGTATTTT.

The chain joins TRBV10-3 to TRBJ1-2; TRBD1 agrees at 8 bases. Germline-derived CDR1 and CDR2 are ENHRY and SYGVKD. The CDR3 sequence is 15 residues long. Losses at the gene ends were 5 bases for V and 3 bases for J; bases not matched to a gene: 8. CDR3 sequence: CAISIGQGGDYGYTF. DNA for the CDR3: TGTGCCATCAGTATCGGACAGGGAGGGGACTATGGCTACACCTTC.

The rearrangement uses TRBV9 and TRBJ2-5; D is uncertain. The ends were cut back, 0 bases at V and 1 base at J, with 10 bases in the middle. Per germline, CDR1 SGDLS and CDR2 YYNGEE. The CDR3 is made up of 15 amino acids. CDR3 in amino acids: CASSVGANRQETQYF. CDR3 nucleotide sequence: TGTGCCAGCAGCGTAGGGGCCAACCGCCAAGAGACCCAGTACTTC.

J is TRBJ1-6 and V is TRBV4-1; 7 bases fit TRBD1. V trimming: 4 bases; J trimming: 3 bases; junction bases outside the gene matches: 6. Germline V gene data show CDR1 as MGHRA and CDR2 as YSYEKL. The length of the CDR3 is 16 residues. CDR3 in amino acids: CASSPGTEVYNSPLHF. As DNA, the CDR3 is TGCGCCAGCAGCCCCGGGACAGAAGTCTATAATTCACCCCTCCACTTT.

DNA for the CDR3: TGTGCCAGCAGGGACCGGGGTTTTCAGGACGAGCAGTACGTC. Translated, it gives CASRDRGFQDEQYV. The chain combines TRBV2 with TRBJ2-7, with D maybe TRBD2 (5 bases). Trimming removed 6 bases from V and 5 bases from J, with 17 bases in between. Germline lookup yields CDR1 SNHLY and CDR2 FYNNEI. The CDR3 contains 14 residues.

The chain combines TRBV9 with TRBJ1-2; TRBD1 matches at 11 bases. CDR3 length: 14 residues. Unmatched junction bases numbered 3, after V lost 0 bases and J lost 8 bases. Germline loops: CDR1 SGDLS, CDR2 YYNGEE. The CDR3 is CASSVAGTGGGYTF. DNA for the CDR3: TGTGCCAGCAGCGTAGCGGGGACAGGGGGAGGCTACACCTTC.

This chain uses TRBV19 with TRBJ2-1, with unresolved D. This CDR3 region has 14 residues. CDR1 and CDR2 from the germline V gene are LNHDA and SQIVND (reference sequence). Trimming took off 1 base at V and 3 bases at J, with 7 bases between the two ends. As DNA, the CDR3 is TGTGCCAGTAGTATAGTTGCAGACTACAATGAGCAGTTCTTC. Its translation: CASSIVADYNEQFF.

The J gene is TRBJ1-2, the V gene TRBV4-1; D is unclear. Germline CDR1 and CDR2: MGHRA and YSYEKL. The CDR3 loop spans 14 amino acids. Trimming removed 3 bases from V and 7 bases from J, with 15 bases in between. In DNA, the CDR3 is TGCGCCAGCAGCCAGGAAGGAGTAGAACGTGGCTACACCTTC. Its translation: CASSQEGVERGYTF.

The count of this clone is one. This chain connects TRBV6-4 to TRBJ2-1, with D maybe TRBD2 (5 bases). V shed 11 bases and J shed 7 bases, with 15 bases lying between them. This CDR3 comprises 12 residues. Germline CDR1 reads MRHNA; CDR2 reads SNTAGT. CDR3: CASSLLVNEQFF. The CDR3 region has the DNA TGTGCCTCGTCATTACTAGTTAATGAGCAGTTCTTC.

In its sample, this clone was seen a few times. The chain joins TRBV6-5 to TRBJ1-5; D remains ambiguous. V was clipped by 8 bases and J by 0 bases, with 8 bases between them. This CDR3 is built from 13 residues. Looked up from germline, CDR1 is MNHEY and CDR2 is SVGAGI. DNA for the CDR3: TGTGCCAGCTCCGGTTATAGCAATCAGCCCCAGCATTTT. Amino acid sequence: CASSGYSNQPQHF.

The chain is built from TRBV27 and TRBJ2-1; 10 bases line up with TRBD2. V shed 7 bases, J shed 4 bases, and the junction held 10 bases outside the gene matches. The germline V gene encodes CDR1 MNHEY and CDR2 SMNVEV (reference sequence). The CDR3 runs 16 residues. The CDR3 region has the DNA TGTGCCAGCAACCTGGCCGGGACTAGCGCTTACAATGAGCAGTTCTTC. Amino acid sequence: CASNLAGTSAYNEQFF.

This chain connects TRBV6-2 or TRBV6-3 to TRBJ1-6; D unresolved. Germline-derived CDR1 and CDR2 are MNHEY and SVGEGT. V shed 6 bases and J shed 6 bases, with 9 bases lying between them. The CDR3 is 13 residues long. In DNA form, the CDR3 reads TGTGCCAGCAGCCTCAGGATTAATTCACCCCTCCACTTT. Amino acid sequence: CASSLRINSPLHF.

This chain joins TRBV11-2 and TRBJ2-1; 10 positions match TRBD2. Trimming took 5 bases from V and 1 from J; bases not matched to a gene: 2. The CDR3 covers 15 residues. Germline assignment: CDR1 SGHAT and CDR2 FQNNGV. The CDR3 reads CASSRSGGSYNEQFF. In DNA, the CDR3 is TGTGCCAGCAGCCGTAGCGGGGGGTCCTACAATGAGCAGTTCTTC. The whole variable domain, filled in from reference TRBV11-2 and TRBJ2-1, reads EAGVAQSPRYKIIEKRQSVAFWCNPISGHATLYWYQQILGQGPKLLIQFQNNGVVDDSQLPKDRFSAERLKGVDSTLKIQPAKLEDSAVYLCASSRSGGSYNEQFFGPGTRLTVL.

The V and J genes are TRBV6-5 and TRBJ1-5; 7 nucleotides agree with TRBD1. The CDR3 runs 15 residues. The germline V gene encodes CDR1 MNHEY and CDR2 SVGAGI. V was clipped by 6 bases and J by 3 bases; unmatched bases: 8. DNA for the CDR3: TGTGCCAGCAGGGACAGGACTGAGGACAATCAGCCCCAGCATTTT. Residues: CASRDRTEDNQPQHF.

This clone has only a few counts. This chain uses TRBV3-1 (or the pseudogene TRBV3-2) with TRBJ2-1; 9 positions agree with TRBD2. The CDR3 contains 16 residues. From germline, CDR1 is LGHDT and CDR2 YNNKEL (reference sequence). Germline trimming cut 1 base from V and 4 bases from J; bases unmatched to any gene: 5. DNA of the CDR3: TGTGCCAGCAGCCAAGGTGTTAGCGGGAGTTACAATGAGCAGTTCTTC. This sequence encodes CASSQGVSGSYNEQFF.

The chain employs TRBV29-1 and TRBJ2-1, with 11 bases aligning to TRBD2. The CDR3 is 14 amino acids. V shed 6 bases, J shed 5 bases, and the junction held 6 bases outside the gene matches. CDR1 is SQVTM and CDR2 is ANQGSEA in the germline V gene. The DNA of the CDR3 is TGCAGCGTCCTTAGCGGGAGGGCCCACAATGAGCAGTTCTTC. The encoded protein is CSVLSGRAHNEQFF.